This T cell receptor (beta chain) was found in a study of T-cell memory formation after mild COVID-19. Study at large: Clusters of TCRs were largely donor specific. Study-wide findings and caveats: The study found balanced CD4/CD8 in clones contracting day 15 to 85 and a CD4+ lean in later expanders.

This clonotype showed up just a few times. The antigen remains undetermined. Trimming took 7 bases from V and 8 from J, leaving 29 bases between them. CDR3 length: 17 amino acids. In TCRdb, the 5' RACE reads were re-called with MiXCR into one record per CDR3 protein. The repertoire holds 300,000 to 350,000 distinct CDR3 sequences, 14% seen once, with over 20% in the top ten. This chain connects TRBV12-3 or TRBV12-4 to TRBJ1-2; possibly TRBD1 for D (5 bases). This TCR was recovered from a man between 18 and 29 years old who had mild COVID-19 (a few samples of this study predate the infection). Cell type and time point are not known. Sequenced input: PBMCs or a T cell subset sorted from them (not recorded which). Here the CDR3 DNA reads TGTGCCAGCATATCGAAGGGGCAGGCCGGGGTTGAGGGGGGCTACACCTTC. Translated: CASISKGQAGVEGGYTF.